The clone carrying this T cell receptor beta chain was observed many times. Antigen: not known. Germline-derived CDR1 and CDR2 are DFQATT and SNEGSKA (reference sequence). V gave up 4 bases and J gave up 3 bases; unmatched junction bases: 4. The CDR3 is made up of 14 amino acids. These data are taken from a study of response to subunit inactivated influenza vaccine. Each CDR3 protein gets one entry after TCRdb re-called the RT-PCR reads with MiXCR. Of some 850,000 distinct CDR3 sequences listed, less than 20% are singletons. Study-wide results and caveats: Authors suggested each seasonal influenza vaccination recruits few new T cells.

The sequences come from PBMCs from blood, collected 4 to 6 days after vaccination. The chain links TRBV20-1 to TRBJ2-1; 9 bases match TRBD2. The receptor was derived from a middle-aged man who received an inactivated influenza vaccine. This CDR3 is CSAKRGVNYNEQFF. CDR3 in DNA: TGCAGTGCTAAGCGGGGGGTAAACTACAATGAGCAGTTCTTC.